The 27 T cell receptor beta chains below come from one sample, sequenced in a study of T cell repertoires in aging, cancer and after chemotherapy. Amplification of TCR beta used genomic DNA extracted from peripheral blood. TRB rearrangements spanning V, D and J were amplified using mixed TRB-A/B primers. TCRdb used MiXCR to reprocess the multiplex PCR reads, holding one entry per CDR3 protein. This table has around 1,400 distinct CDR3 sequences, about 21% appearing once. Source material: blood. The source of these receptors is a human donor with a solid tumor.

This clonotype was detected a few times. The V call is TRBV5-1, the J call TRBJ2-5; no clear D. Germline CDR1 reads SGHRS; CDR2 reads YFSETQ. V lost 4 bases to trimming and J lost 4 bases, with 14 bases between them. The CDR3 runs 14 residues. The CDR3 loop reads CASSLGQVGETQYF. The CDR3 region has the DNA TGCGCCAGCAGCCTGGGCCAGGTTGGAGAGACCCAGTACTTC.

This clonotype is categorized as medium-sized (0.01 to 0.1%). J is TRBJ2-6 and V is TRBV5-6; perhaps D is TRBD1 or TRBD2 (5 bases each). V was cut by 3 bases and J by 4 bases, with 14 bases left in between. There are 16 residues in the CDR3. The germline V gene has CDR1 SGHDT and CDR2 YYEEEE. In DNA form, the CDR3 reads TGTGCCAGCAGCTGGGACGGTCCTCTGGGGGCCAACGTCCTGACTTTC. Its translation is CASSWDGPLGANVLTF.

DNA of the CDR3: TGTGCCAGCAGCTTGAACCCCTTGGCCAATAATTCACCCCTCCACTTT. It codes for CASSLNPLANNSPLHF. The rearrangement uses TRBV7-2 and TRBJ1-6; D gene ambiguous. Germline lookup yields CDR1 SGHTA and CDR2 FQGNSA. The CDR3 has 16 amino acids. V gave up 3 bases and J gave up 5 bases, with 14 bases separating them.

The CDR3 region is CASSFGPISLAGSSYEQYF. The CDR3 nucleotides are TGTGCCAGCAGCTTCGGCCCAATCTCACTGGCGGGTAGCTCCTACGAGCAGTACTTC. This chain joins TRBV11-1 and TRBJ2-7; D is perhaps TRBD2 (5 bases). V shed 3 bases and J shed 0 bases, with 24 bases lying between them. The germline CDR1 and CDR2 sequences are SGHAT and FQDESV (reference sequence). The CDR3 is 19 residues long.

The DNA for the CDR3 is TGTGCCAGCAGCCCAGGGACAGGGGCGGGATCTAACTATGGCTACACCTTC. This codes for CASSPGTGAGSNYGYTF. V is TRBV7-9 and J is TRBJ1-2; 10 bases are shared with TRBD1. CDR1 and CDR2 (germline): SEHNR, FQNEAQ (reference sequence). With V trimmed by 5 bases and J by 0 bases, 9 bases remained unmatched. The CDR3 runs to 17 residues.

By proportion, this clonotype is medium-sized. The chain recombines TRBV19 with TRBJ1-2, with D possibly being TRBD1 (5 bases). Trimming shortened V by 0 bases and J by 4 bases, and 6 bases separated the two germline ends. The germline V gene encodes CDR1 LNHDA and CDR2 SQIVND (reference sequence). CDR3 size: 13 residues. CDR3 bases: TGTGCCAGTAGTATAGACGGGACCTATGGCTACACCTTC. This encodes CASSIDGTYGYTF. The complete variable domain, with remaining parts taken from reference TRBV19 and TRBJ1-2, reads DGGITQSPKYLFRKEGQNVTLSCEQNLNHDAMYWYRQDPGQGLRLIYYSQIVNDFQKGDIAEGYSVSREKKESFPLTVTSAQKNPTAFYLCASSIDGTYGYTFGSGTRLTVV.

This clonotype counts as medium-sized (0.01 to 0.1%). This sequence joins TRBV18 and TRBJ1-6, with D hard to call. The CDR3 covers 17 residues. Trimming removed 3 bases from V and 0 bases from J, with 12 bases in between. Germline V CDR1 and CDR2: KGHSH, LQKENI. The CDR3 loop reads CASSPATGNSYNSPLHF. For the CDR3, the DNA is TGTGCCAGCTCACCGGCAACTGGGAACTCCTATAATTCACCCCTCCACTTT.

Judged by abundance, this clonotype is medium-sized (0.01 to 0.1%). This chain joins TRBV20-1 and TRBJ2-7; either TRBD1 or TRBD2 may supply D (5 bases each). CDR1 is DFQATT and CDR2 is SNEGSKA in the germline V gene (reference sequence). The CDR3 is made up of 13 amino acids. Trimming took off 5 bases at V and 2 bases at J, with 13 bases between the two ends. The CDR3 protein is CSAYYRGPYEQYF. CDR3 DNA: TGCAGTGCTTACTACCGGGGCCCCTACGAGCAGTACTTC.

By sample fraction, this clonotype is medium-sized. The V gene is TRBV6-5, the J gene TRBJ1-1; weak D call: TRBD1 (5 bases). The V end lost 0 bases, the J end lost 7 bases, and 15 bases lay between the germline ends. CDR1 MNHEY and CDR2 SVGAGI come from the germline V gene. The CDR3 runs 15 residues. CDR3 protein: CASSYSAPPGFEAFF. The CDR3 DNA reads as TGTGCCAGCAGTTACTCAGCCCCCCCAGGGTTTGAAGCTTTCTTT.

This clonotype was recorded once. This chain connects TRBV6-5 to TRBJ1-1; D gene unclear. The CDR3 is 13 residues long. CDR1 and CDR2 (germline): MNHEY, SVGAGI. V lost 1 base and J 1 base, leaving 4 bases between the germline ends. The chain's CDR3 is CASSYWGNTEAFF. For the CDR3, the DNA is TGTGCCAGCAGTTACTGGGGGAACACTGAAGCTTTCTTT.

This clonotype is classed as medium-sized. The chain has TRBV12-3 or TRBV12-4 and TRBJ2-1; D gene unclear. The CDR3 has 15 residues. The V and J ends lost 2 bases and 3 bases respectively, with 11 bases between them. This chain's CDR3 is CASSLSAFHYNEQFF. CDR3 nucleotide sequence: TGTGCCAGCAGTTTATCAGCCTTCCACTACAATGAGCAGTTCTTC.

Worth noting for this clonotype: A much bigger clone sits one base away, suggesting this may be a read error. The gene calls are TRBV27 and TRBJ1-1, with D uncertain. From germline, CDR1 is MNHEY and CDR2 SMNVEV (reference sequence). The CDR3 is 14 residues long. Here the CDR3 reads CASSLNGMNTKAFF. DNA for the CDR3: TGTGCCAGCAGTTTAAACGGAATGAACACTAAAGCTTTCTTT.

Sample share makes this clonotype medium-sized. This rearrangement joins TRBV15 to TRBJ1-2, with 8 bases lining up with TRBD1. J gave up 7 bases and V 0 bases, and 4 bases lay outside the gene matches. The CDR3 sequence is 14 residues long. Germline lookup yields CDR1 LNHNV and CDR2 YYDKDF (reference sequence). DNA for the CDR3: TGTGCCACCAGCAGAGACAGGGGGCTTTCTGGCTACACCTTC. Translation gives CATSRDRGLSGYTF. Full variable domain (rest looked up from reference TRBV15 and TRBJ1-2): DAMVIQNPRYQVTQFGKPVTLSCSQTLNHNVMYWYQQKSSQAPKLLFHYYDKDFNNEADTPDNFQSRRPNTSFCFLDIRSPGLGDTAMYLCATSRDRGLSGYTFGSGTRLTVV.

This clonotype is medium-sized (0.01 to 0.1%) in the sample. The chain joins TRBV4-3 to TRBJ2-1, with D maybe TRBD2 (6 bases). This CDR3 is 17 amino acids long. V shed 5 bases and J shed 5 bases, with 22 bases lying between them. CDR1 and CDR2 (germline): LGHNA, YSLEER. CDR3 amino acids: CASSSVLGARGNNEQFF. CDR3 nucleotide sequence: TGCGCCAGCAGCTCCGTGCTTGGGGCGCGGGGAAACAATGAGCAGTTCTTC.

This clonotype is medium-sized in the sample. The CDR3 DNA follows: TGCAGTGCTAGTAAACAGGGAGGAAAAACTGAAGCTTTCTTT. It yields the protein CSASKQGGKTEAFF. This chain connects TRBV20-1 to TRBJ1-1; weak D call: TRBD1 (6 bases). CDR3 length: 14 amino acids. CDR1 is DFQATT, CDR2 SNEGSKA, per germline (reference sequence). V dropped 3 bases and J dropped 5 bases, with 16 bases sitting between them.

This clonotype counts as medium-sized (0.01 to 0.1%). This chain connects TRBV6-2 or TRBV6-3 to TRBJ1-2, with D uncertain. V lost 0 bases and J 8 bases, leaving 16 bases between the germline ends. From germline, CDR1 is MNHEY and CDR2 SVGEGT. CDR3 length: 15 residues. DNA for the CDR3: TGTGCCAGCAGTTACTCGTACGCAGAATTCGGCGGCTACACCTTC. Translation gives CASSYSYAEFGGYTF.

By sample fraction, this clonotype is medium-sized. The genes are TRBV19 and TRBJ1-5; 9 bases agree with TRBD1. This CDR3 spans 13 amino acids. The J segment lost 15 bases and the V segment lost 3 bases, leaving 9 bases of the junction unmatched. Germline CDR1 and CDR2: LNHDA and SQIVND (reference sequence). CDR3 protein: CASSIPGQGSSHF. The CDR3 nucleotides are TGTGCCAGTAGTATCCCGGGACAGGGTTCATCGCATTTT.

The V gene is TRBV11-1, the J gene TRBJ1-2, with D unclear. The germline V gene has CDR1 SGHAT and CDR2 FQDESV (reference sequence). The CDR3 has 20 residues. The germline V and J ends were trimmed by 1 base and 0 bases, with 24 bases remaining between them. CDR3 residues: CASSLDVRRTRLSANYGYTF. CDR3 coding DNA: TGTGCCAGCAGCTTAGATGTACGGCGGACTAGGCTGTCAGCTAACTATGGCTACACCTTC.

Sample share makes this clonotype medium-sized. The chain links TRBV18 to TRBJ1-2, with D uncertain. The CDR3 loop spans 13 amino acids. Trimming cost V 3 bases and J 8 bases, with 13 bases left between them. CDR1 and CDR2 from the germline V gene are KGHSH and LQKENI. DNA for the CDR3: TGTGCCAGCTCACCGACTGGCAGACAAGGCTACACCTTC. This sequence encodes CASSPTGRQGYTF.

This clonotype ranks as medium-sized. The chain is built from TRBV5-5 and TRBJ2-2, with TRBD1 identical over 8 bases. The CDR3 consists of 15 residues. The V gene's germline CDR1 is SGHKS and CDR2 YYEKEE (reference sequence). Germline trimming cut 4 bases from V and 4 bases from J; bases unmatched to any gene: 6. The CDR3 protein is CASSRTGWSTGELFF. The CDR3 nucleotides read TGTGCCAGCAGCAGGACAGGGTGGAGCACCGGGGAGCTGTTTTTT.

V and J are TRBV7-9 and TRBJ1-3; D is ambiguous. The CDR3 consists of 19 residues. The V gene's germline CDR1 is SEHNR and CDR2 FQNEAQ (reference sequence). V gave up 5 bases and J gave up 0 bases, with 23 bases separating them. CDR3 nucleotide sequence: TGTGCCAGCAGCCCCCGGGTCCCTTTAACCTTAATCTCTGGAAACACCATATATTTT. This sequence encodes CASSPRVPLTLISGNTIYF.

Judged by abundance, this clonotype is medium-sized. The rearrangement uses TRBV15 and TRBJ1-5; TRBD1 agrees at 9 bases. The germline V gene has CDR1 LNHNV and CDR2 YYDKDF (reference sequence). The V and J ends lost 8 bases and 4 bases, in that order; junction bases with no gene match: 21. The CDR3 spans 19 residues. CDR3 sequence (DNA): TGTGCCACCGCAAACCTGGGACAGGGCCCCTCGAGAAGGAATCAGCCCCAGCATTTT. Protein product: CATANLGQGPSRRNQPQHF.

In its sample, this clonotype was seen a few times. V usage is TRBV7-9 and J usage is TRBJ1-4, with D tentatively TRBD1 (5 bases). The V and J ends lost 5 bases and 10 bases respectively, with 17 bases between them. This CDR3 has 14 amino acids. In germline, CDR1 is SEHNR, CDR2 FQNEAQ (reference sequence). The CDR3 coding sequence is TGTGCCAGCAGCGCAGGACAAGGGGTGGGAAAACTGTTTTTT. Translated, it gives CASSAGQGVGKLFF. The full variable domain, in which reference TRBV7-9 and TRBJ1-4 provide the parts outside the CDR3, is DTGVSQNPRHKITKRGQNVTFRCDPISEHNRLYWYRQTLGQGPEFLTYFQNEAQLEKSRLLSDRFSAERPKGSFSTLEIQRTEQGDSAMYLCASSAGQGVGKLFFGSGTQLSVL.

By share, this clonotype counts as medium-sized. The CDR3 sequence is CASSWGRAFSGANVLTF. The CDR3 region has the DNA TGTGCCAGCAGTTGGGGTAGGGCTTTCTCTGGGGCCAACGTCCTGACTTTC. V is TRBV6-2 or TRBV6-3 and J is TRBJ2-6; D gene ambiguous. The ends were cut back, 4 bases at V and 0 bases at J, with 13 bases in the middle. Germline loops: CDR1 MNHEY, CDR2 SVGEGT. CDR3 length: 17 amino acids.

The rearrangement uses TRBV28 and TRBJ2-7, with D perhaps matching TRBD2 (7 bases). The CDR3 is made up of 15 amino acids. Per germline, CDR1 MDHEN and CDR2 SYDVKM. V lost 3 bases, J lost 1 base, and 13 bases lay in between. The CDR3 loop is CASSFSGGLSYEQYF. The DNA of the CDR3 is TGTGCCAGCAGTTTTTCGGGGGGCCTATCCTACGAGCAGTACTTC.

This clonotype is judged medium-sized. The chain carries TRBV6-1 and TRBJ2-3; D not resolved. CDR3 length: 15 residues. V lost 2 bases and J lost 3, with 12 bases in between. CDR1 is MNHNS and CDR2 is SASEGT in the germline V gene. DNA of the CDR3: TGTGCCAGCAGTGAAATAGTGTTGGGGACAGATACGCAGTATTTT. It yields the protein CASSEIVLGTDTQYF.

V usage is TRBV29-1 and J usage is TRBJ2-7, with D possibly being TRBD2 (6 bases). This CDR3 region has 12 residues. Germline V gene data show CDR1 as SQVTM and CDR2 as ANQGSEA. V lost 7 bases and J lost 0, with 10 bases in between. The CDR3 spells CSGGTYSYEQYF. CDR3 nucleotide sequence: TGCAGCGGCGGGACCTACTCCTACGAGCAGTACTTC.